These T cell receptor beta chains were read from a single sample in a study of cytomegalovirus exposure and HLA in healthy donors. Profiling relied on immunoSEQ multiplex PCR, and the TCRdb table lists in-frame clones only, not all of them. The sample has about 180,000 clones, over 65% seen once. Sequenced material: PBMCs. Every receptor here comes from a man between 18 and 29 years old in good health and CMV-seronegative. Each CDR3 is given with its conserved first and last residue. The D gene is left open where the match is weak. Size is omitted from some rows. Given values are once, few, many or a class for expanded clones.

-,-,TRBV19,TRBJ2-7,TGTGCCAGTACCGAAGGACGGGGAGGACGCTACGAGCAGTACTTC,CASTEGRGGRYEQYF
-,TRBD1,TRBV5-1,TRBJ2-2,TGCGCCAGTTTCTCAGGGGGCAATACCGGGGAGCTGTTTTTT,CASFSGGNTGELFF
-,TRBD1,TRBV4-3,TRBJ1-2,TGCGCCAGCAGCCGGGACAGGGGGATCTATGGCTACACCTTC,CASSRDRGIYGYTF
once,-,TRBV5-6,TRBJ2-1,TGTGCCAGCAGCTTGGTTGCGGGGAAGGCCTACAATGAGCAGTTCTTC,CASSLVAGKAYNEQFF
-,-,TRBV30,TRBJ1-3,TGTGCCTGGAGTGTAGCGGGGGGATCCGGAAACACCATATATTTT,CAWSVAGGSGNTIYF
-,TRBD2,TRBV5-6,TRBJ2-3,TGTGCCAGCAGCTTGGTGGTACTAGCGGGGGATTTATCAGATACGCAGTATTTT,CASSLVVLAGDLSDTQYF
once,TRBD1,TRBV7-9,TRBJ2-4,TGTGCCAGCAGTCCAGGGGGTCTTCGGTTAACCAAAAACATTCAGTACTTC,CASSPGGLRLTKNIQYF
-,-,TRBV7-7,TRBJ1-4,TGTGCTAGCAGCCTCAGTGGGGGGTTTAATGAAAAACTGTTTTTT,CASSLSGGFNEKLFF
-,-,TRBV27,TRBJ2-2,TGTGCCAGCAGTCCCCTACTACCTATGAACACCGGGGAGCTGTTTTTT,CASSPLLPMNTGELFF
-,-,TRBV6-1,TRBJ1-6,TGTGCCAGCAGCACCCTGTGGGAGGTGTCACCCCTCCACTTT,CASSTLWEVSPLHF
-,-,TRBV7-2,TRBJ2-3,TGTGCCAGCAGCTTTGAGAAGCCCCAATCGCAGTATTTT,CASSFEKPQSQYF
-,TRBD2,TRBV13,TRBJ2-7,TGTGCCAGCAGCACAAGAACAGCGGGAGCTCCCGAGCAGTACTTC,CASSTRTAGAPEQYF
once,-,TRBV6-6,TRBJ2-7,TGTGCCAGTGGAGGGGTGGGCGGAAGCTCCTACGAGCAGTACTTC,CASGGVGGSSYEQYF
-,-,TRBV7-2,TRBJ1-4,TGTGCCAGCAGCCGCGGCGGGCAGGCCAAGGAAAAACTGTTTTTT,CASSRGGQAKEKLFF
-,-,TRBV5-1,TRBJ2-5,TGCGCCAGCAGCTCGGGGTGGGAGACCCAGTACTTC,CASSSGWETQYF
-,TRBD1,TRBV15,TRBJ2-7,TGTGCCACCAGCAGAGGCGGGACAGGGGGGATCTACGAGCAGTACTTC,CATSRGGTGGIYEQYF
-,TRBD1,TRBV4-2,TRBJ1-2,TGTGCCAGCAGCCAGACGACAGGGTTTAACTATGGCTACACCTTC,CASSQTTGFNYGYTF
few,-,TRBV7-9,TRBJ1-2,TGTGCCAGCAGCGTTGTAGGGACTCAGTATGGCTACACCTTC,CASSVVGTQYGYTF
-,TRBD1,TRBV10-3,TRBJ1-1,TGTGCCATCAGGGGACAGGGGAACACTGAAGCTTTCTTT,CAIRGQGNTEAFF
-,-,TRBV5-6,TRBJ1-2,TGTGCCAGCAGCTTGCCCCCCCAGGCAGTTAACTATGGCTACACCTTC,CASSLPPQAVNYGYTF
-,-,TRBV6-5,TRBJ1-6,TGTGCCAGCAGTGTCAGGGGCCTCAGTTATTCACCCCTCCACTTT,CASSVRGLSYSPLHF
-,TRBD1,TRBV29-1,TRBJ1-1,TGCAGCGTTGAAGATGGGGTCGGGACAGTCCGATTATCGAACACTGAAGCTTTCTTT,CSVEDGVGTVRLSNTEAFF
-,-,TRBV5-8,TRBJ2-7,TGTGCCAGCAGCGCGAGGCGGGGCCTCGACGAGCAGTACTTC,CASSARRGLDEQYF
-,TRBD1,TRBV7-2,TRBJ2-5,TGTGCCAGCAGCCGCGACAGGGGGCAGGAGACCCAGTACTTC,CASSRDRGQETQYF
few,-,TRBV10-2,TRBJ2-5,TGCGCCACCACCACACATCGACAAGAGACCCAGTACTTC,CATTTHRQETQYF
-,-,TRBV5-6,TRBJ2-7,TGTGCCAGCAGCTTGGCCAGTCACTACGAGCAGTACTTC,CASSLASHYEQYF
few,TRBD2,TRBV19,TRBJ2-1,TGTGCCAGTAGTATCGCAACTAGCGGGGGATACAATGAGCAGTTCTTC,CASSIATSGGYNEQFF
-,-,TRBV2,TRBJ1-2,TGTGCCAGCAGCCCCCGGGACTATGGCTACACCTTC,CASSPRDYGYTF
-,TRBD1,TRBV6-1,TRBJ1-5,TGTGCCAGCAGTGCTGACAGGGGCAATCAGCCCCAGCATTTT,CASSADRGNQPQHF
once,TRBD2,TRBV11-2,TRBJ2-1,TGTGCCAGCAGCCTTAGAGGGACTAGCGTTTCCAATGAGCAGTTCTTC,CASSLRGTSVSNEQFF
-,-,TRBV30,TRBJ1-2,TGTGCCTGGAGTGTAGACACGGGAAGGTATGGCTACACCTTC,CAWSVDTGRYGYTF
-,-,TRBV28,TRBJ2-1,TGTGCCAGCAGGCGCTGGGGAGACAATGAGCAGTTCTTC,CASRRWGDNEQFF
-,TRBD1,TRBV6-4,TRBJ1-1,TGTGCCAGCAGAGACACAGGGGAGAACACTGAAGCTTTCTTT,CASRDTGENTEAFF
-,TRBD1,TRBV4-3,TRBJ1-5,TGCGCCAGCAGCCAGGGGACAGGGTTCAGCAATCAGCCCCAGCATTTT,CASSQGTGFSNQPQHF
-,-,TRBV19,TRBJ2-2,TGTGCCAGTAGTATAGACGGTGCCGGGGAGCTGTTTTTT,CASSIDGAGELFF
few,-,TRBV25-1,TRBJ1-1,TGTGCCAGCAGTGAATATGGTCGGGCTTTCTTT,CASSEYGRAFF
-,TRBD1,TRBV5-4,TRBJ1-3,TGTGCCAGCAGCTACAGGGGGGGATCTGGAAACACCATATATTTT,CASSYRGGSGNTIYF
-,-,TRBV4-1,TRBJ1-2,TGCGCCAGCAGCCAAGTGTTACTGTCAGGTAACTATGGCTACACCTTC,CASSQVLLSGNYGYTF
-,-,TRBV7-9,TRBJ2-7,TGTGCCAGCAGCTTGGGGGCAGCCCTCTACGAGCAGTACTTC,CASSLGAALYEQYF
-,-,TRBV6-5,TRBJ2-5,TGTGCCAGCGTACGCTATAGCCCCCAAGAGACCCAGTACTTC,CASVRYSPQETQYF
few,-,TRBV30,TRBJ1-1,TGTGCCTGGAGTAACAGCCGGAACACTGAAGCTTTCTTT,CAWSNSRNTEAFF